This TCR beta chain was sequenced in a study of T-cell reconstitution after alpha-beta-depleted transplantation in children. The germline V gene encodes CDR1 SQVTM and CDR2 ANQGSEA. The CDR3 contains 18 residues. Trimming took 0 bases from V and 0 from J; bases not matched to a gene: 6. Notes on the study in general: Approximately two months post-transplant, alpha-beta T cells reportedly originated from several hundred expanded graft clones. The authors attributed T-cell counts and diversity one year after transplant mostly to newly produced T cells.

Unique molecular identifiers were built into the TCRbeta library. From the PCR reads, TCRdb called clonotypes with MiXCR, one entry per CDR3 protein. The repertoire holds around 300,000 distinct CDR3 sequences, with roughly a tenth as singletons. Details on this clonotype: As yet, its antigen is unknown.

Sequenced here: PBMCs, sampled before TCRalphabeta/CD19-depleted stem cell transplant. V usage is TRBV29-1 and J usage is TRBJ2-1; 12 bases match TRBD2. The TCR comes from a boy younger than two with acute myeloid leukemia, due to receive a stem cell transplant. The CDR3 nucleotides read TGCAGCGTTGAAGATCGGGGACTAGCGGGCATCTCCTACAATGAGCAGTTCTTC. Protein: CSVEDRGLAGISYNEQFF.